One sample yielded the 17 T cell receptor beta chains listed below, sequenced in a study of Graves' ophthalmopathy and Graves' hyperthyroidism. Amplification targeted the TCR beta CDR3 regions, with RNA transcripts as the source material. Second-round multiplex PCR came after a first-round RT-PCR that employed HTBI primers. TCRdb used MiXCR to reprocess the multiplex PCR reads, holding one entry per CDR3 protein. The table records about 740,000 distinct CDR3 sequences, 40% of them present only once. The material sequenced was peripheral blood. All receptors come from an adult man with Graves' ophthalmopathy.

This clonotype was seen more than once but under ten times. The chain links TRBV20-1 to TRBJ1-5, with TRBD1 matching over 10 bases. CDR3 size: 14 residues. Germline V gene sequence: CDR1 DFQATT, CDR2 SNEGSKA (reference sequence). V was clipped by 6 bases and J by 4 bases; unmatched bases: 6. The CDR3 protein is CSAMMDRGNQPQHF. The CDR3 DNA sequence: TGCAGTGCAATGATGGACAGGGGGAATCAGCCCCAGCATTTT.

The chain is built from TRBV5-1 and TRBJ2-1; possibly TRBD1 for D (6 bases). Germline CDR1 SGHRS, CDR2 YFSETQ. The CDR3 totals 13 residues. V lost 6 bases and J 3 bases, leaving 10 bases between the germline ends. DNA for the CDR3: TGCGCCAGCAAACAGGGTGACTACAATGAGCAGTTCTTC. Residues: CASKQGDYNEQFF.

This clonotype occurred a few times. One end of the junction fails to match germline, which may point to a read error. The chain employs TRBV5-1 and TRBJ1-5; tentative D call: TRBD1 (5 bases). The germline gives CDR1 SGHRS, CDR2 YFSETQ. This CDR3 contains 15 residues. The CDR3 region has the DNA TGTGCCAGCAGCTGGCTCGGTGGGGCCCATCAGCCCCAGCATTTT. Protein product: CASSWLGGAHQPQHF.

The V call is TRBV4-2, the J call TRBJ1-4; TRBD1 is a possible D gene (6 bases). The CDR3 loop spans 16 amino acids. Germline V gives CDR1 LGHNA, CDR2 YNFKEQ. Between the trimmed V and J ends, which lost 0 bases and 3 bases, there was a span of 11 bases. The CDR3 is CASSQETGQANEKLFF. The CDR3 DNA reads TGTGCCAGCAGCCAAGAAACGGGACAAGCTAATGAAAAACTGTTTTTT.

The chain recombines TRBV29-1 with TRBJ2-5; the D gene is possibly TRBD1 (6 bases). Germline CDR1 reads SQVTM; CDR2 reads ANQGSEA. The CDR3 has 13 amino acids. V was trimmed by 4 bases and J by 5 bases, leaving 14 bases between them. The CDR3 DNA follows: TGCAGCGTTGCTGACGGGGACACGGAGACCCAGTACTTC. It translates to CSVADGDTETQYF.

Only a few counts were recorded for this clonotype. The V call is TRBV19, the J call TRBJ1-1; maybe TRBD1 (6 bases). The V end lost 6 bases, the J end lost 4 bases, and 21 bases lay between the germline ends. This CDR3 spans 16 amino acids. Germline V gene sequence: CDR1 LNHDA, CDR2 SQIVND (reference sequence). The CDR3: CASSWSSGGASTEAFF. The CDR3 DNA is TGTGCCAGTAGCTGGTCTTCTGGGGGCGCGAGCACTGAAGCTTTCTTT.

In this sample, this clonotype turned up many times. The V and J genes are TRBV7-9 and TRBJ1-1; D not resolved. CDR3 length: 15 amino acids. Germline values: CDR1 SEHNR, CDR2 FQNEAQ (reference sequence). V shed 1 base and J shed 1 base, with 10 bases lying between them. CDR3 region: CASSLGPATNTEAFF. The CDR3 DNA reads TGTGCCAGCAGCTTAGGTCCCGCGACGAACACTGAAGCTTTCTTT.

Comments on this clonotype: Germline and junction disagree at one end, which may indicate a read error. This chain links TRBV10-3 with TRBJ1-4; the D gene is possibly TRBD1 (5 bases). The CDR3 runs 15 residues. Germline V lookup: CDR1 ENHRY, CDR2 SYGVKD. The CDR3 spells CASSYSAGWSEKLFF. In DNA form, the CDR3 reads TGTGCCAGCAGTTACTCAGCAGGGTGGAGTGAAAAACTGTTTTTT.

This clonotype has only one observation. A much larger clone is a single base away; this may be a read error. CDR3 protein: CASSLTLGSDGYTF. In DNA, the CDR3 is TGTGCCAGCAGCTTAACGCTGGGGAGCGATGGCTACACCTTC. V gene TRBV19 combines with J gene TRBJ1-2; unclear D gene. Trimming removed 9 bases from V and 6 bases from J, with 20 bases in between. Germline lookup yields CDR1 LNHDA and CDR2 SQIVND (reference sequence). This CDR3 is 14 amino acids long.

This clonotype showed up just a few times. At one of its ends the junction is not consistent with the germline gene, which may arise from a read error. The gene calls are TRBV9 and TRBJ1-6; D is possibly TRBD1 (5 bases). This CDR3 contains 14 residues. Germline assignment: CDR1 SGDLS and CDR2 YYNGEE. The CDR3 sequence: CASREQGTSRPLHF. DNA for the CDR3: TGCGCCAGCAGGGAACAAGGAACAAGCAGACCCCTCCACTTT.

This clonotype occurred many times. J is TRBJ1-1 and V is TRBV2; TRBD1 might be the D (5 bases). Trimming shortened V by 4 bases and J by 5 bases, and 8 bases separated the two germline ends. This CDR3 has 12 residues. From germline, CDR1 is SNHLY and CDR2 FYNNEI. Here the CDR3 reads CASSAEGTEAFF. In nucleotides, the CDR3 is TGTGCCAGCAGTGCTGAGGGGACTGAAGCTTTCTTT. Drawing the rest from reference TRBV2 and TRBJ1-1, the complete variable domain is EPEVTQTPSHQVTQMGQEVILRCVPISNHLYFYWYRQILGQKVEFLVSFYNNEISEKSEIFDDQFSVERPDGSNFTLKIRSTKLEDSAMYFCASSAEGTEAFFGQGTRLTVV.

This clonotype has a handful of counts. This sequence joins TRBV11-2 and TRBJ1-4; no clear D. Germline values: CDR1 SGHAT, CDR2 FQNNGV. This CDR3 contains 16 residues. V lost 1 base and J lost 7, with 16 bases in between. CDR3: CASSLGMTGWSEKLFF. DNA for the CDR3: TGTGCCAGCAGCTTAGGGATGACGGGGTGGAGTGAAAAACTGTTTTTT.

This clonotype has at least ten counts. The CDR3 sequence: CASSPPGRDTGELFF. For the CDR3, the DNA is TGTGCCAGCAGCCCCCCGGGACGGGACACCGGGGAGCTGTTTTTT. The V call is TRBV7-9, the J call TRBJ2-2; perhaps D is TRBD1 or TRBD2 (5 bases each). CDR1 and CDR2 (germline): SEHNR, FQNEAQ (reference sequence). Trimming took 5 bases from V and 3 from J, leaving 13 bases between them. The CDR3 length is 15 residues.

The table lists this clonotype with many counts. V is TRBV9 and J is TRBJ2-5; no firm D call. The V end lost 0 bases, the J end lost 6 bases, and 12 bases lay between the germline ends. There are 14 residues in the CDR3. Germline V gene sequence: CDR1 SGDLS, CDR2 YYNGEE. Written as DNA, the CDR3 is TGTGCCAGCAGCGTAGGACCCGACCGGCAGACCCAGTACTTC. As protein: CASSVGPDRQTQYF.

This chain connects TRBV25-1 to TRBJ2-2; D is unclear. V was cut by 6 bases and J by 0 bases, with 17 bases left in between. The CDR3 runs to 17 residues. Germline CDR1 MGHDK, CDR2 SYGVNS. The CDR3 here is CASSQPVLPANTGELFF. DNA of the CDR3: TGTGCCAGCAGCCAACCAGTTCTTCCAGCGAACACCGGGGAGCTGTTTTTT.

J is TRBJ1-6 and V is TRBV6-5, with D possibly matching TRBD1 (6 bases). Germline CDR1 and CDR2: MNHEY and SVGAGI. The CDR3 has 16 amino acids. Trimming cost V 7 bases and J 1 base, with 14 bases left between them. The CDR3 region is CASTRGEGSYNSPLHF. DNA of the CDR3: TGTGCCAGCACCAGGGGCGAAGGGTCCTATAATTCACCCCTCCACTTT.

This clonotype has just a few counts. CDR3 region: CASSYPTGTPNYEQYF. CDR3 in DNA: TGTGCCAGCAGTTACCCAACCGGGACACCGAACTACGAGCAGTACTTC. The chain combines TRBV6-6 with TRBJ2-7; weak D call: TRBD1 (6 bases). There are 16 residues in the CDR3. Trimming took off 2 bases at V and 3 bases at J, with 17 bases between the two ends. CDR1 is MNHNY, CDR2 SVGAGI, per germline (reference sequence).